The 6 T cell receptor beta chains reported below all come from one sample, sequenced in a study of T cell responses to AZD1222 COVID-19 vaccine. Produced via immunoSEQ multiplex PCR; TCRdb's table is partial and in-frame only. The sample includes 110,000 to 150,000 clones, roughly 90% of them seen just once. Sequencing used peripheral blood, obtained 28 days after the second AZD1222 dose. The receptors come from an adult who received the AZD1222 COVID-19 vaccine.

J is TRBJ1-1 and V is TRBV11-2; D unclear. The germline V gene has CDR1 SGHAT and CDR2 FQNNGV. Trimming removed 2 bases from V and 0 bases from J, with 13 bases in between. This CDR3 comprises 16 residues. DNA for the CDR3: TGTGCCAGCAGCTTAAGGCAGTCCCCCCTGAACACTGAAGCTTTCTTT. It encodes CASSLRQSPLNTEAFF.

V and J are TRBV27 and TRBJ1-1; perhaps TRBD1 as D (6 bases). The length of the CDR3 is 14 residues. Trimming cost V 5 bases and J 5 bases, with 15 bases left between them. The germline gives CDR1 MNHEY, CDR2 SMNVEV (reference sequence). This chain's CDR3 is CASSETGRRTEAFF. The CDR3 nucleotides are TGTGCCAGCAGTGAAACAGGGAGGCGGACTGAAGCTTTCTTT.

CDR3 amino acids: CASSYSRSARTDTQYF. CDR3 in DNA: TGTGCCAGCAGTTACTCGAGGTCAGCCCGCACAGATACGCAGTATTTT. The V and J genes are TRBV6-2 or TRBV6-3 and TRBJ2-3; unclear D gene. V dropped 0 bases and J dropped 1 base, with 11 bases sitting between them. Germline CDR1 reads MNHEY; CDR2 reads SVGEGT. This CDR3 is built from 16 residues.

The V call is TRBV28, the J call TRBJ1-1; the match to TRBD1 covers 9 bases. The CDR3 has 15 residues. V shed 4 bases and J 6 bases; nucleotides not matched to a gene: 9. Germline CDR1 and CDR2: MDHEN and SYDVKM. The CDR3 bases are TGTGCCAGCAGTTCATGGGACAGGGTAGGGCCTGAAGCTTTCTTT. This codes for CASSSWDRVGPEAFF.

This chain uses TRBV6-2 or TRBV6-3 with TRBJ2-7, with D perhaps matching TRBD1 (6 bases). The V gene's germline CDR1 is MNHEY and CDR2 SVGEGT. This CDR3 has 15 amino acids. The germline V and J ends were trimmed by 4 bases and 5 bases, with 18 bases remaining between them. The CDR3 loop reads CASSSAGAGVHEQYF. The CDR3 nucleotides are TGTGCCAGCAGTTCCGCCGGGGCAGGGGTGCACGAGCAGTACTTC.

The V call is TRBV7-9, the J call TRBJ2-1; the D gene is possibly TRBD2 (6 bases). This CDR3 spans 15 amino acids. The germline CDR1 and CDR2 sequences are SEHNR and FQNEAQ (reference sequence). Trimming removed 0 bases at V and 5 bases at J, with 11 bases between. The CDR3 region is CASSLAGSIDNEQFF. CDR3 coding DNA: TGTGCCAGCAGCTTAGCCGGGAGTATCGACAATGAGCAGTTCTTC. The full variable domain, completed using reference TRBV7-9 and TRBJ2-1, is DTGVSQNPRHKITKRGQNVTFRCDPISEHNRLYWYRQTLGQGPEFLTYFQNEAQLEKSRLLSDRFSAERPKGSFSTLEIQRTEQGDSAMYLCASSLAGSIDNEQFFGPGTRLTVL.